This TCR beta chain is drawn from a study of blood T cell repertoires in COVID-19. At the level of the study: Samples came from the United States, Italy and Spain, spanning acute and convalescent COVID-19. Sources were T cells, B-cell-depleted T cells, or PBMCs; the material itself was cDNA or gDNA.

There are 16 residues in the CDR3. Trimming removed 0 bases at V and 8 bases at J, with 20 bases between. Germline CDR1 reads SGDLS; CDR2 reads YYNGEE. The assay was immunoSEQ multiplex PCR, and TCRdb's table has in-frame clones only and misses some. The profile covers more than 150,000 clones, with around four fifths appearing a single time and under 15% taken by the ten largest. This TCR derives from a man aged 25-45 years with active or convalescent COVID-19. The sequenced sample consisted of peripheral blood. The chain couples TRBV9 to TRBJ1-2; D possibly corresponds to TRBD1 (5 bases). Written as DNA, the CDR3 is TGTGCCAGCAGCGTAGGAGTTTTAGGGGAAAGCGGGGGCTACACCTTC. Protein sequence: CASSVGVLGESGGYTF.